This entry lists 21 T cell receptor beta chains sequenced from one sample in a study of tumor-infiltrating lymphocytes in primary liver carcinoma. Investigators took RNA and DNA out together from about 21-30 mg of unsorted bulk tissue. TCR beta cDNA was prepared out of 500 ng total RNA by means of a constant-region primer. ARM-PCR, slightly modified, supplied the TCR beta libraries through three nested multiplex PCR rounds. TRBV1-TRBV30 forward primers and a C-beta reverse primer were used in the first two PCR rounds, which each ran for approximately 10 cycles. A single record per CDR3 protein comes from TCRdb applying MiXCR to the multiplex PCR reads. The repertoire has about 74,000 distinct CDR3 sequences, 60% to 80% of them found once; the top ten carry roughly 25%. Sample: liver tumor tissue from sampling region 4. Stated subset: tumor region T4, right-lateral pole. The origin of the receptors is a man aged 40-49 years with primary liver carcinoma and hepatitis B virus infection.

Turning to this clonotype: The junction differs from germline at one of its ends, possibly a read error. The chain joins TRBV6-5 to TRBJ2-3; D is uncertain. The germline V gene encodes CDR1 MNHEY and CDR2 SVGAGI. The CDR3 contains 14 residues. CDR3: CACSYSQYAYTQYF. In nucleotides, the CDR3 is TGTGCCTGCAGTTACTCGCAGTACGCATATACGCAGTATTTT.

The CDR3 coding sequence is TGTGCCAGCAGCGGGACTAGCGTGAGAAGAGATACGCAGTATTTT. Encoded protein: CASSGTSVRRDTQYF. The V gene is TRBV2, the J gene TRBJ2-3, with TRBD2 matching 10 bases. The length of the CDR3 is 15 residues. After removal of 6 bases from V and 5 bases from J, the junction contained 8 bases not matched to a gene. Germline loops: CDR1 SNHLY, CDR2 FYNNEI.

As concerns this clonotype: Its ends do not fully match the called genes, so a read error is possible. The genes are TRBV2 and TRBJ2-5, with 13 nucleotides matching TRBD2. This CDR3 is 13 amino acids long. Germline values: CDR1 SNHLY, CDR2 FYNNEI. Written as DNA, the CDR3 is TGTACCAGCACCGGACTAGCGGGAGAGGCCCAATACTTC. This sequence encodes CTSTGLAGEAQYF.

On this clonotype itself: One end of the junction is discordant with germline, which a read error may explain. The chain uses TRBV11-2 and TRBJ2-5, with D perhaps matching TRBD2 (6 bases). The germline gives CDR1 SGHAT, CDR2 FQNNGV. The CDR3 has 16 amino acids. CDR3 sequence: CASRFRDSADRETQYF. The CDR3 bases are TGTGCCAGCAGATTCCGGGACTCGGCCGACCGAGAGACCCAGTATTTC.

This clonotype showed up many times. The chain employs TRBV12-3 or TRBV12-4 and TRBJ1-1, with a possible D match to TRBD1 (6 bases). This CDR3 has 14 residues. V was clipped by 5 bases and J by 4 bases, with 14 bases between them. CDR3 sequence reads: CASSLNWGRTEAFF. CDR3 coding DNA: TGTGCCAGCAGTCTAAATTGGGGGCGCACTGAAGCTTTCTTT.

Of note for this clonotype: Here the CDR3 omits its conserved ending phenylalanine or tryptophan, so a read error is the likely source. It is unclear where the CDR3 begins or ends on the DNA, so no DNA is shown, and the CDR3 is as TCRdb lists it. CDR3: CASSKGLAVSSYTRYL. The chain joins TRBV11-1 to TRBJ2-3; the tabulated D call, TRBD2, remains unverified against the DNA. With termini counted, the CDR3 has 16 amino acids. Germline loops: CDR1 SGHAT, CDR2 FQDESV (reference sequence).

This clonotype was counted many times. The V gene is TRBV30, the J gene TRBJ1-2, with D unclear. Trimming stripped 0 bases from V and 8 bases from J, with 7 bases between. Germline V lookup: CDR1 GTSNPN, CDR2 SVGIG (reference sequence). The length of the CDR3 is 11 residues. The CDR3 sequence: CAWSVHGGYTF. CDR3 DNA: TGTGCCTGGAGTGTACATGGCGGCTACACCTTC.

In its sample, this clonotype was seen many times. This sequence joins TRBV29-1 and TRBJ2-7; TRBD2 aligns across 7 bases. Germline CDR1 reads SQVTM; CDR2 reads ANQGSEA. The CDR3 is made up of 12 amino acids. The V and J ends lost 4 bases and 6 bases, in that order; junction bases with no gene match: 6. Here the CDR3 reads CSVVWGGSEQYF. CDR3 DNA: TGCAGCGTTGTCTGGGGGGGGAGCGAGCAGTACTTC.

The chain couples TRBV28 to TRBJ2-1; TRBD1 matches 9 bases. This CDR3 comprises 15 residues. J gave up 5 bases and V 7 bases, and 9 bases lay outside the gene matches. From germline, CDR1 is MDHEN and CDR2 SYDVKM. CDR3 residues: CASKPPGQGHNEQFF. Here the CDR3 DNA reads TGTGCCAGCAAGCCCCCGGGACAGGGTCACAATGAGCAGTTCTTC.

About this clonotype itself: As the CDR3 is not closed by the conserved phenylalanine or tryptophan, this likely results from a read error. J is TRBJ2-5 and V is TRBV11-2, with D perhaps matching TRBD2 (6 bases). From germline, CDR1 is SGHAT and CDR2 FQNNGV. There are 16 residues in the CDR3. DNA for the CDR3: TGTACCAGCAGATCCTGGGACTCGGCCCACCAAGAGACCCAGTACATA. It translates to CTSRSWDSAHQETQYI.

Notes on this clonotype: Possible read error: a much larger clone is one base away. The chain links TRBV5-1 to TRBJ2-7, with TRBD2 as a possible D gene (6 bases). The V gene's germline CDR1 is SGHRS and CDR2 YFSETQ. This CDR3 is built from 16 residues. The CDR3 protein is CASSLKWPAGFYDQYF. Here the CDR3 DNA reads TGCGCCAGCAGCTTGAAGTGGCCAGCGGGTTTCTACGATCAGTACTTC.

This clonotype was seen many times. J is TRBJ2-1 and V is TRBV24-1, with 11 bases lining up with TRBD2. Germline CDR1 and CDR2: KGHDR and SFDVKD. The trim removed 3 bases at V and 8 bases at J, leaving 8 bases unmatched. The CDR3 contains 16 residues. This chain's CDR3 is CATSDISGRAVDEQFF. CDR3 DNA sequence: TGTGCCACCAGTGATATTAGCGGGAGGGCCGTTGATGAGCAGTTCTTC.

This clonotype turned up a few times. A much larger clone differs by one base, so this may be a read error. The chain joins TRBV4-1 to TRBJ2-2; D gene unclear. This CDR3 comprises 13 residues. Germline V lookup: CDR1 MGHRA, CDR2 YSYEKL. CDR3 in amino acids: CTSSQSMDGELFF. DNA of the CDR3: TGCACCAGCAGCCAAAGTATGGACGGGGAGCTGTTTTTT.

For this clonotype: The final CDR3 position lacks the conserved phenylalanine or tryptophan, pointing to a likely read error. The V and J genes are TRBV11-1 and TRBJ2-7; the D gene is possibly TRBD2 (5 bases). The CDR3 has 12 residues. Germline assignment: CDR1 SGHAT and CDR2 FQDESV (reference sequence). The germline V and J ends were trimmed by 9 bases and 2 bases, with 11 bases remaining between them. Here the CDR3 reads CASSLAPYEQYL. The CDR3 bases are TGTGCCAGTAGCCTAGCCCCCTACGAGCAGTACTTA.

With respect to this clonotype: One end of the junction is discordant with germline, which a read error may explain. The chain couples TRBV10-2 to TRBJ2-1; TRBD2 matches 11 bases. CDR3 size: 15 residues. The germline V gene encodes CDR1 WSHSY and CDR2 SAAADI. The CDR3 sequence: CANSPRLAGNNEQFF. CDR3 bases: TGCGCCAACAGTCCTAGACTAGCGGGGAACAATGAGCAGTTCTTC.

Regarding this clonotype: This may be a read error, as it is one base from a much larger clone. The rearrangement joins TRBV7-9 to TRBJ2-2, with D possibly TRBD1 on 5 matching bases. V shed 8 bases and J shed 6 bases, with 13 bases lying between them. The CDR3 sequence is 13 residues long. Germline V CDR1 and CDR2: SEHNR, FQNEAQ (reference sequence). This CDR3 is CASRHSGSGELFF. The CDR3 coding sequence is TGTGCCAGCCGCCACTCAGGGTCCGGGGAGCTGTTTTTT.

V is TRBV5-4 and J is TRBJ2-1; 11 bases align to TRBD2. The length of the CDR3 is 14 residues. CDR1 SGHNT and CDR2 YYREEE come from the germline V gene (reference sequence). V gave up 8 bases and J gave up 4 bases; unmatched junction bases: 5. The chain's CDR3 is CARDRLAGYNEQFF. DNA for the CDR3: TGTGCCAGGGATCGACTAGCGGGGTACAATGAGCAGTTCTTC.

This sequence joins TRBV6-2 or TRBV6-3 and TRBJ2-5; D remains ambiguous. This CDR3 contains 15 residues. The germline gives CDR1 MNHEY, CDR2 SVGEGT. The V end lost 6 bases, the J end lost 2 bases, and 16 bases lay between the germline ends. The CDR3: CASRRPETQQETQYF. In DNA, the CDR3 is TGTGCCAGCAGACGGCCCGAGACCCAACAAGAGACCCAGTACTTC.

This chain joins TRBV28 and TRBJ2-1; D is uncertain. Germline CDR1 is MDHEN and CDR2 is SYDVKM. The CDR3 contains 16 residues. Trimming shortened V by 3 bases and J by 14 bases, and 26 bases separated the two germline ends. As DNA, the CDR3 is TGTGCCAGCAGTTTGATAGGCTTTCGGGTATTTGGCAGGAAGTTCTTC. Its protein product is CASSLIGFRVFGRKFF.

Note on this clonotype: This may stem from a read error, because a much larger clone lies one nucleotide away. The conserved phenylalanine or tryptophan is not found at the CDR3 terminus, so this likely reflects a read error. The rearrangement uses TRBV7-2 and TRBJ2-7; the D gene could be TRBD1 or TRBD2 (5 bases each). With 5 bases removed from V and 1 base from J, the gap between germline ends came to 12 bases. The CDR3 covers 14 residues. Germline V gene lookup returns CDR1 SGHTA and CDR2 FQGNSA. The DNA of the CDR3 is TGTGCCAGCAGCCCCCGGGACCAGTCCTACGAGCAGTACTTA. Protein sequence: CASSPRDQSYEQYL.

There are a few counts of this clonotype. Given a much more abundant clone one base away, this may be a read error. V and J are TRBV6-5 and TRBJ1-1; a weak D match, TRBD1 (6 bases). Germline V gives CDR1 MNHEY, CDR2 SVGAGI. The CDR3 runs to 15 residues. The CDR3 reads CVSSPMTGQEREAFF. The CDR3 DNA reads as TGTGTCAGCAGTCCTATGACAGGCCAAGAGCGGGAAGCTTTCTTT.